A selection of T cell receptor beta chains follows, all from one sample in a study of cytotoxic CD8 clonotypes in ibrutinib-treated CLL. Assay used: immunoSEQ multiplex PCR; TCRdb lists only in-frame clones, some missing. The sample has about 76,000 clones; less than 90% are singletons. The sample here was PBMCs, taken after 24 months of ibrutinib treatment. Source of these receptors: a human donor with chronic lymphocytic leukemia. The CDR3 runs from the conserved cysteine through the conserved F or W. The D gene is left open where the match is weak. Not every row has a clone size; where given, it reads once, few, many or a size class.

j_gene,v_gene,len,d_gene,abundance,CDR3nt,CDR3aa
TRBJ1-3,TRBV5-6,18,NA,NA,TGTGCCAGCAGCTTGAATTCATTCTGGGACTACTCTGGAAACACCATATATTTT,CASSLNSFWDYSGNTIYF
TRBJ2-2,TRBV4-3,18,NA,NA,TGCGCCAGCAGCCAAGATTCGGGGAGTAGCTGGAACACCGGGGAGCTGTTTTTT,CASSQDSGSSWNTGELFF
TRBJ2-5,TRBV5-1,14,NA,NA,TGCGCCAGCAGCTTGGACGGCGGCCAAGAGACCCAGTACTTC,CASSLDGGQETQYF
TRBJ2-3,TRBV27,13,NA,NA,TGTGCCAGCACCAACAGGGGCACAGATACGCAGTATTTT,CASTNRGTDTQYF
TRBJ2-3,TRBV27,14,NA,NA,TGTGCCAGCAGTATTGGACAGAGCACAGATACGCAGTATTTT,CASSIGQSTDTQYF
TRBJ2-3,TRBV5-1,15,NA,NA,TGCGCCAGCAGCGGACGGAGCGCCCGCACAGATACGCAGTATTTT,CASSGRSARTDTQYF
TRBJ1-2,TRBV7-3,13,NA,once,TGTGCCAGCAGCTCGGACCCTACGATTGGCTACACCTTC,CASSSDPTIGYTF
TRBJ2-3,TRBV6-6,16,NA,NA,TGTGCCAGCAGTTACCTTCTTGTGTCACACACAGATACGCAGTATTTT,CASSYLLVSHTDTQYF
TRBJ1-1,TRBV7-2,14,NA,NA,TGTGCCAGCAGCTTAGCCTTGGGGTACACTGAAGCTTTCTTT,CASSLALGYTEAFF
TRBJ1-5,TRBV28,16,NA,NA,TGTGCCAGCAGTTTATGGTGGGGGGATAGCAATCAGCCCCAGCATTTT,CASSLWWGDSNQPQHF
TRBJ1-3,TRBV6-5,14,NA,once,TGTGCCAGCAGTCGAACGAGCTCTGGAAACACCATATATTTT,CASSRTSSGNTIYF
TRBJ2-1,TRBV4-1,14,NA,NA,TGCGCCAGCAGCCAAATCGGCCTCCTCAATGAGCAGTTCTTC,CASSQIGLLNEQFF
TRBJ2-2,TRBV5-4,15,NA,NA,TGTGCCAGCAGCGGTTCAGTAGGGAGGACCGGGGAGCTGTTTTTT,CASSGSVGRTGELFF
TRBJ2-3,TRBV4-3,15,TRBD2,NA,TGCGCCAGCAGCCAAGGAGCGGGAGGGACAGATACGCAGTATTTT,CASSQGAGGTDTQYF
TRBJ1-2,TRBV28,18,TRBD1,NA,TGTGCCAGCAGTTTATCGATCCCGACAGGGGGATTTGCCTATGGCTACACCTTC,CASSLSIPTGGFAYGYTF
TRBJ2-6,TRBV21-1,20,NA,NA,TGTGCCAGCAGCAAAGCACCGGGACAGCACCCCCGCTCTGGGGCCAACGTCCTGACTTTC,CASSKAPGQHPRSGANVLTF
TRBJ2-5,TRBV5-1,14,NA,NA,TGCGCCAGCAGCTCGATGGACCAGCAAGAGACCCAGTACTTC,CASSSMDQQETQYF
TRBJ1-4,TRBV19,18,TRBD1,NA,TGTGCCAGTAGTAGTCCAGGGACAGCCCGAATTGATAATGAAAAACTGTTTTTT,CASSSPGTARIDNEKLFF
TRBJ2-7,TRBV18,15,TRBD2,NA,TGTGCCAGCTCACCGGGTAGCGGGGGCTCCTACGAGCAGTACTTC,CASSPGSGGSYEQYF
TRBJ2-3,TRBV21-1,11,NA,NA,TGTGCCAGCAGCAGGGATAGTACGCAGTATTTT,CASSRDSTQYF
TRBJ1-2,TRBV27,17,NA,NA,TGTGCCAGCAGTCCCCGAGAGGGGCCCTCCCTTATCTGGGGCTACACCTTC,CASSPREGPSLIWGYTF
TRBJ2-1,TRBV11-3,14,TRBD2,NA,TGTGCCAGCAGCACCGGACTAGCCGGGGGTGAGCAGTTCTTC,CASSTGLAGGEQFF
TRBJ1-4,TRBV9,15,NA,once,TGTGCCAGCAGCGTAGGGGCTGGGTCGAGTGAAAAACTGTTTTTT,CASSVGAGSSEKLFF